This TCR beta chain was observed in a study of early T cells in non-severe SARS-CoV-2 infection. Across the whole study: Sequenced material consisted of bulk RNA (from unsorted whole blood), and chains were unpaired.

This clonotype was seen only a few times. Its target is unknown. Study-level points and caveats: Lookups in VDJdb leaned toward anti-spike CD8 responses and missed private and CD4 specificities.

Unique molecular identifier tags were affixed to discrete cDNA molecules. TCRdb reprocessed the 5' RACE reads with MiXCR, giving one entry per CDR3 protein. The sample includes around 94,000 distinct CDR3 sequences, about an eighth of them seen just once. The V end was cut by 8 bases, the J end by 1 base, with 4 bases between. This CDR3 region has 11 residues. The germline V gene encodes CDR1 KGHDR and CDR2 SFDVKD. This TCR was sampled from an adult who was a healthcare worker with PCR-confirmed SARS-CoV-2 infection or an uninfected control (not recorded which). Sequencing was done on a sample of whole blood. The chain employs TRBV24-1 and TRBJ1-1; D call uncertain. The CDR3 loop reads CATMTNTEAFF. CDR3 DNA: TGTGCCACCATGACGAACACTGAAGCTTTCTTT.